Described below is a single TCR beta chain sequence and its context. As yet, its antigen is unknown. The data derive from a study of cytomegalovirus exposure and HLA in healthy donors. Across the study: Tens of millions of unique TCRs from HLA-typed donors were held in an early release of data. Study results and limitations: Earlier analysis yielded a pattern in which most TCR beta V segments were productive about 90% or about 30% of the time. TCR association rates varied by HLA locus in a later analysis, with DRB1 highest and HLA-C lowest.

PCR amplification relied on 60 Vbeta primers (plus 13 Jbeta primers). The method was immunoSEQ multiplex PCR; TCRdb's version includes in-frame clones alone and lacks a portion of them. The sample includes about 95,000 clones, approximately 80% seen only once; the top ten take about 4%. The CDR3 is 18 residues long. Trimming took 5 bases from V and 3 from J; bases not matched to a gene: 16. Germline V lookup: CDR1 PRHDT, CDR2 FYEKMQ (reference sequence). Donors showed nominal health when sampled, although they likely had unrecorded immune exposures. The J gene is TRBJ1-2, the V gene TRBV13; 9 nucleotides align to TRBD1. Sequenced sample: PBMCs. This receptor was obtained from a middle-aged woman in good health and CMV-seropositive. CDR3 in DNA: TGTGCCAGCAGCAAACGGGACAGGGTATCCGTATTCTACTATGGCTACACCTTC. The encoded protein is CASSKRDRVSVFYYGYTF.